Following are 27 T cell receptor beta chains from one sample sequenced in a study of blood T cell repertoires in COVID-19. Here immunoSEQ multiplex PCR was the method, and the copy in TCRdb shows in-frame clones only, minus some. Of about 200,000 clones listed, around nine tenths are singletons. Sequenced: peripheral blood. The receptor set was obtained from a man aged 60 to 75 with acute or convalescent COVID-19.

J is TRBJ2-1 and V is TRBV6-2 or TRBV6-3, with no clear D. Germline values: CDR1 MNHEY, CDR2 SVGEGT. The CDR3 has 14 residues. V lost 3 bases, J lost 6 bases, and 12 bases lay in between. The CDR3 sequence: CASSYLGRSNEQFF. The CDR3 bases are TGTGCCAGCAGTTATTTAGGAAGGAGCAATGAGCAGTTCTTC.

This chain links TRBV10-3 with TRBJ2-7; 8 nucleotides align to TRBD2. V dropped 3 bases and J dropped 1; count of bases not matched to a gene: 5. The germline V gene encodes CDR1 ENHRY and CDR2 SYGVKD. The CDR3 has 15 residues. The DNA for the CDR3 is TGTGCCATCAGTGACATCGGGGGGGATTCCTACGAGCAGTACTTC. It is translated as CAISDIGGDSYEQYF.

V usage is TRBV6-2 or TRBV6-3 and J usage is TRBJ2-3; weak D call: TRBD1 (6 bases). This CDR3 has 16 residues. Germline CDR1 MNHEY, CDR2 SVGEGT. V lost 3 bases and J 4 bases, leaving 17 bases between the germline ends. The DNA for the CDR3 is TGTGCCAGCAGTTATGAGGGTCAGGGGCGAGCAGATACGCAGTATTTT. Residues: CASSYEGQGRADTQYF.

This clone has just one count. This CDR3 is CSVGGTSVAFF. CDR3 nucleotide sequence: TGCAGCGTTGGGGGGACTTCAGTAGCTTTCTTT. The rearrangement uses TRBV29-1 and TRBJ1-1, with TRBD1 as a possible D gene (5 bases). Germline values: CDR1 SQVTM, CDR2 ANQGSEA. There are 11 residues in the CDR3. V was clipped by 4 bases and J by 10 bases, with 13 bases between them.

The rearrangement joins TRBV9 to TRBJ2-1; TRBD1 matches at 7 bases. CDR1 and CDR2 from the germline V gene are SGDLS and YYNGEE. J was trimmed by 7 bases and V by 0 bases; bases with no gene match: 10. The CDR3 loop spans 16 amino acids. The CDR3 DNA reads TGTGCCAGCAGCGTAGAAGGAACGAGGGGGCGGAATGAGCAGTTCTTC. Translating gives CASSVEGTRGRNEQFF.

The chain has TRBV4-3 and TRBJ1-1; D not resolved. Germline CDR1 LGHNA, CDR2 YSLEER. This CDR3 spans 15 amino acids. V was clipped by 1 base and J by 0 bases, with 9 bases between them. In nucleotides, the CDR3 is TGCGCCAGCAGCCAAGGGTGGCGGATGAACACTGAAGCTTTCTTT. This codes for CASSQGWRMNTEAFF.

The V call is TRBV5-1, the J call TRBJ2-5; 11 bases match TRBD1. The germline V gene has CDR1 SGHRS and CDR2 YFSETQ. V lost 4 bases and J lost 3; bases outside the gene matches: 5. The CDR3 contains 15 residues. The CDR3 coding sequence is TGCGCCAGCAGCCGGACAGGGGGCAGAGAAGAGACCCAGTACTTC. It translates to CASSRTGGREETQYF. Based on the CDR3 plus reference TRBV5-1 and TRBJ2-5, the full variable domain is KAGVTQTPRYLIKTRGQQVTLSCSPISGHRSVSWYQQTPGQGLQFLFEYFSETQRNKGNFPGRFSGRQFSNSRSEMNVSTLELGDSALYLCASSRTGGREETQYFGPGTRLLVL.

This chain links TRBV6-1 with TRBJ1-6; TRBD1 matches at 10 bases. V lost 4 bases, J lost 6 bases, and 9 bases stayed unmatched. The CDR3 loop spans 17 amino acids. The germline CDR1 and CDR2 sequences are MNHNS and SASEGT. Here the CDR3 DNA reads TGTGCCAGCAGTGGGGGGAGACAGGGGGCCACTAATTCACCCCTCCACTTT. Translated, it gives CASSGGRQGATNSPLHF.

V gene TRBV6-6 combines with J gene TRBJ2-5, with TRBD2 matching over 8 bases. The V and J ends lost 6 bases and 1 base, in that order; junction bases with no gene match: 4. Germline CDR1 and CDR2: MNHNY and SVGAGI (reference sequence). The CDR3 is 14 residues long. The CDR3 reads CASRGAGAQETQYF. CDR3 DNA sequence: TGTGCCAGCAGGGGAGCGGGGGCCCAAGAGACCCAGTACTTC.

The V gene is TRBV7-2, the J gene TRBJ1-4; D is undetermined. Germline V gives CDR1 SGHTA, CDR2 FQGNSA. The germline V and J ends were trimmed by 5 bases and 0 bases, with 10 bases remaining between them. CDR3 length: 15 residues. CDR3 in amino acids: CASSPTRTTNEKLFF. CDR3 bases: TGTGCCAGCAGCCCAACCAGGACAACTAATGAAAAACTGTTTTTT.

The chain recombines TRBV2 with TRBJ1-4, with 12 bases that match TRBD1. Germline V gene sequence: CDR1 SNHLY, CDR2 FYNNEI. The CDR3 is 16 amino acids. Trimming at V came to 8 bases and at J to 3 bases, leaving 7 bases not matched to a gene. CDR3 protein: CASEGQGAHPNEKLFF. The CDR3 DNA follows: TGTGCCAGCGAGGGACAGGGGGCGCATCCTAATGAAAAACTGTTTTTT. The full variable domain, rest sourced from reference TRBV2 and TRBJ1-4, is EPEVTQTPSHQVTQMGQEVILRCVPISNHLYFYWYRQILGQKVEFLVSFYNNEISEKSEIFDDQFSVERPDGSNFTLKIRSTKLEDSAMYFCASEGQGAHPNEKLFFGSGTQLSVL.

This clone has a single count. The chain joins TRBV4-2 to TRBJ1-2, with 7 bases aligning to TRBD1. Unmatched junction bases numbered 10, after V lost 1 base and J lost 8 bases. Germline V CDR1 and CDR2: LGHNA, YNFKEQ. The CDR3 contains 15 residues. The CDR3 nucleotides read TGTGCCAGCAGCCAAGCCCCCACAGGGGAACTAGGCTACACCTTC. This encodes CASSQAPTGELGYTF.

This sequence joins TRBV5-8 and TRBJ1-4; no reliable D call. This CDR3 region has 15 residues. Germline loops: CDR1 SGHTS, CDR2 YDEGEE. The germline V and J ends were trimmed by 0 bases and 7 bases, with 13 bases remaining between them. CDR3 protein: CASSLERVAGEKLFF. DNA of the CDR3: TGTGCCAGCAGCTTGGAACGGGTCGCGGGTGAAAAACTGTTTTTT.

The table lists this clone with a count of one. The chain joins TRBV5-4 to TRBJ2-7; 9 nucleotides line up with TRBD1. The CDR3 is 16 amino acids. Losses at the gene ends were 2 bases for V and 3 bases for J; bases not matched to a gene: 9. Germline values: CDR1 SGHNT, CDR2 YYREEE (reference sequence). CDR3 sequence (DNA): TGTGCCAGCAGCTTAGGACAGGGGAGTTCCAACTACGAGCAGTACTTC. This translates into CASSLGQGSSNYEQYF.

A word on this clone: One end of the junction does not line up with germline, which may come from a read error. J is TRBJ1-2 and V is TRBV14; unclear D gene. This CDR3 comprises 15 residues. Germline-derived CDR1 and CDR2 are SGHDN and FVKESK. CDR3 residues: CASSQEKGGFYDYTF. The DNA of the CDR3 is TGTGCCAGCAGCCAAGAGAAGGGCGGGTTCTATGACTACACCTTC.

The V call is TRBV28, the J call TRBJ2-7, with 10 bases aligning to TRBD1. Germline V CDR1 and CDR2: MDHEN, SYDVKM. The CDR3 contains 13 residues. The V and J ends lost 5 bases and 4 bases, in that order; junction bases with no gene match: 2. The CDR3 loop reads CASSRTGGYEQYF. DNA for the CDR3: TGTGCCAGCAGTCGGACAGGGGGGTACGAGCAGTACTTC.

The chain has TRBV28 and TRBJ1-2, with D perhaps TRBD1 (6 bases). V lost 5 bases, J lost 5 bases, and 15 bases lay in between. CDR3 length: 14 amino acids. CDR1 is MDHEN, CDR2 SYDVKM, per germline. The CDR3 here is CASSPRGQGYGYTF. In DNA form, the CDR3 reads TGTGCCAGCAGTCCCCGTGGCCAGGGGTATGGCTACACCTTC.

V usage is TRBV5-1 and J usage is TRBJ2-7; D gene ambiguous. CDR3 size: 13 residues. V was clipped by 3 bases and J by 5 bases, with 12 bases between them. Germline CDR1 SGHRS, CDR2 YFSETQ. The CDR3 protein is CASSSLVADEQYF. CDR3 bases: TGCGCCAGCAGCTCCCTCGTTGCGGACGAGCAGTACTTC.

This clone showed up just once. The chain employs TRBV5-1 and TRBJ1-1; D unresolved. V was shortened by 5 bases and J by 1 base, with 15 bases between the two germline ends. This CDR3 comprises 15 residues. CDR1 is SGHRS, CDR2 YFSETQ, per germline. The CDR3 loop reads CASRSGAVPNTEAFF. CDR3 DNA: TGCGCCAGCAGGAGTGGAGCAGTACCGAACACTGAAGCTTTCTTT.

The gene calls are TRBV6-6 and TRBJ2-7; TRBD1 aligns across 10 bases. Germline CDR1 reads MNHNY; CDR2 reads SVGAGI (reference sequence). The length of the CDR3 is 15 residues. V lost 7 bases, J lost 2 bases, and 8 bases stayed unmatched. The CDR3 sequence: CASTSRQGAAYEQYF. The CDR3 DNA is TGTGCCAGCACCAGCCGACAGGGGGCGGCCTACGAGCAGTACTTC.

The chain joins TRBV28 to TRBJ1-5, with D uncertain. The V end lost 0 bases, the J end lost 6 bases, and 18 bases lay between the germline ends. This CDR3 is built from 17 residues. CDR1 is MDHEN, CDR2 SYDVKM, per germline. The CDR3 loop is CASSLWTAGEASQPQHF. In DNA, the CDR3 is TGTGCCAGCAGTTTATGGACGGCCGGGGAGGCTTCTCAGCCCCAGCATTTT.

The chain recombines TRBV5-1 with TRBJ2-1; 9 nucleotides match TRBD1. Germline values: CDR1 SGHRS, CDR2 YFSETQ. The V gene end was trimmed by 6 bases and the J gene end by 8 bases; junction bases not matched to a gene: 9. CDR3 length: 14 amino acids. The CDR3, as DNA: TGCGCCAGCACCAGGGGACAGGGCATGGATGAGCAGTTCTTC. Protein product: CASTRGQGMDEQFF.

The chain has TRBV29-1 and TRBJ1-1; tentatively, D is TRBD1 (5 bases). The V gene's germline CDR1 is SQVTM and CDR2 ANQGSEA. The V and J ends lost 4 bases and 5 bases respectively, with 14 bases between them. The CDR3 has 13 residues. The CDR3 region is CSVVVGGYTEAFF. CDR3 coding DNA: TGCAGCGTTGTAGTGGGGGGGTATACTGAAGCTTTCTTT.

This rearrangement joins TRBV19 to TRBJ2-1; D is uncertain. V was trimmed by 5 bases and J by 5 bases, leaving 16 bases between them. CDR1 and CDR2 (germline): LNHDA, SQIVND (reference sequence). This CDR3 spans 15 amino acids. Here the CDR3 DNA reads TGTGCCAGTAGTGACGGGTTCCCGCGGAACAATGAGCAGTTCTTC. Its translation: CASSDGFPRNNEQFF.

The CDR3 sequence is CASSPGDPYEQYF. CDR3 sequence (DNA): TGTGCCAGTAGCCCAGGGGACCCCTACGAGCAGTACTTC. The chain is built from TRBV19 and TRBJ2-7; tentatively, D is TRBD1 (6 bases). Germline assignment: CDR1 LNHDA and CDR2 SQIVND (reference sequence). Deletions cut 6 bases from V and 2 bases from J, with 11 bases between. This CDR3 has 13 residues.

This clone has just a few counts. The chain carries TRBV15 and TRBJ1-4; 10 nucleotides line up with TRBD1. The V segment lost 1 base and the J segment 0 bases; nucleotides outside the gene matches: 2. From germline, CDR1 is LNHNV and CDR2 YYDKDF (reference sequence). The CDR3 loop spans 17 amino acids. Here the CDR3 reads CATSRVGQGPTNEKLFF. CDR3 nucleotides: TGTGCCACCAGCAGAGTGGGACAGGGGCCAACTAATGAAAAACTGTTTTTT.

CDR3 bases: TGTGCCAGTACGGAGGATCGAAACACCATATATTTT. This sequence encodes CASTEDRNTIYF. The chain combines TRBV19 with TRBJ1-3; D ambiguous. From germline, CDR1 is LNHDA and CDR2 SQIVND (reference sequence). Between the trimmed V and J ends, which lost 7 bases and 5 bases, there was a span of 9 bases. The CDR3 has 12 residues.